The T cell receptor beta chain under discussion was sequenced for a study of Ad26.COV2.S vaccination and SARS-CoV-2 variants. Across the study: Doses of Ad26.COV2.S were injected into muscle once or twice, 56 days apart.

CDR1 is SGHRS, CDR2 YFSETQ, per germline. The CDR3 runs to 16 residues. V gave up 4 bases and J gave up 5 bases; unmatched junction bases: 6. The treatment here: roughly 20 received Ad26.COV2.S at low or high dose, single or two shots; several received placebo; per-sample allocation not given. At day 63 after the first vaccine or placebo injection, samples were drawn. In its sample, this clone was seen once. Generated by immunoSEQ multiplex PCR, the TCRdb table keeps only in-frame clones and is missing some. The table has approximately 300,000 clones, over 80% seen once; the top ten hold 2% to 2.5%. The receptor was derived from a person aged 18-60 years who received the Ad26.COV2.S COVID-19 vaccine or a placebo. The chain joins TRBV5-1 to TRBJ2-5; 15 bases are shared with TRBD2. Source: peripheral blood, taken in a trial of Ad26.COV2.S vaccine versus placebo. The CDR3 nucleotides are TGCGCCAGCAGCGTCGGACTAGCGGGGGGGTCGGAGACCCAGTACTTC. It is translated as CASSVGLAGGSETQYF.